This T cell receptor beta chain was recorded in a study of T cells in Graves' hyperthyroidism and ophthalmopathy. This clonotype has a handful of counts. The CDR3 consists of 14 residues. In germline, CDR1 is GTSNPN, CDR2 SVGIG (reference sequence). Trimming left V 0 bases short and J 5 bases short, with 14 bases between. The TCR beta CDR3 regions underwent amplification using RNA transcripts as the source. A first-round RT-PCR of the TCR CDR3 used the HTBI primer set. TCRdb reprocessed the multiplex PCR reads via MiXCR and lists one record per CDR3 protein. The table has approximately 400,000 distinct CDR3 sequences, over 13% seen once; the top ten hold 25% to 30%.

The source material was blood. The genes are TRBV30 and TRBJ2-7; D remains unclear. The source is a man aged 50 or older with Graves' ophthalmopathy. CDR3 residues: CAWSVTELGNEQYF. CDR3 nucleotide sequence: TGTGCCTGGAGTGTAACGGAGTTAGGAAACGAGCAGTACTTC.